These 10 T cell receptor beta chains share one sample of origin, sequenced in a study of blood T cell repertoires in COVID-19. Profiled with immunoSEQ multiplex PCR; TCRdb holds only in-frame clones, not every one. Of 150,000 to 200,000 clones listed, approximately 85% are singletons. Specimen: peripheral blood. These TCRs come from a man between 60 and 75 years old with acute or convalescent COVID-19.

V is TRBV5-1 and J is TRBJ1-2, with TRBD1 as a possible D gene (6 bases). V was cut by 2 bases and J by 3 bases, with 11 bases left in between. Looked up from germline, CDR1 is SGHRS and CDR2 is YFSETQ. The CDR3 contains 14 residues. CDR3 in amino acids: CASSFYRADYGYTF. The CDR3 nucleotides are TGCGCCAGCAGCTTTTACAGGGCTGACTATGGCTACACCTTC.

The rearrangement joins TRBV7-9 to TRBJ2-7, with 11 bases lining up with TRBD2. The junction had 5 bases not matched to a gene; V was cut back by 10 bases and J by 3 bases. This CDR3 region has 13 residues. CDR1 is SEHNR and CDR2 is FQNEAQ in the germline V gene (reference sequence). This CDR3 reads CATMTSGDYEQYF. The CDR3 DNA sequence: TGTGCCACCATGACTAGCGGGGACTACGAGCAGTACTTC.

V usage is TRBV5-1 and J usage is TRBJ2-5; no clear D gene. This CDR3 has 15 residues. Trimming cost V 0 bases and J 1 base, with 10 bases left between them. The V gene's germline CDR1 is SGHRS and CDR2 YFSETQ. Written as DNA, the CDR3 is TGCGCCAGCAGCTTGGTCTCAGGAATCCAAGAGACCCAGTACTTC. Protein: CASSLVSGIQETQYF.

The chain has TRBV19 and TRBJ2-2; possible D gene TRBD2, 5 bases. This CDR3 region has 16 residues. Looked up from germline, CDR1 is LNHDA and CDR2 is SQIVND (reference sequence). V was trimmed by 1 base and J by 5 bases, leaving 14 bases between them. CDR3 in amino acids: CASSIGSTPGTGELFF. Here the CDR3 DNA reads TGTGCCAGTAGTATAGGCAGCACCCCGGGGACCGGGGAGCTGTTTTTT.

The rearrangement links TRBV3-1 (or the pseudogene TRBV3-2) to TRBJ2-1, with 10 bases identical to TRBD2. The V gene end was trimmed by 4 bases and the J gene end by 5 bases; junction bases not matched to a gene: 5. Germline V gives CDR1 LGHDT, CDR2 YNNKEL (reference sequence). CDR3 length: 15 amino acids. CDR3 amino acids: CASSRRTSGNNEQFF. DNA for the CDR3: TGTGCCAGCAGCCGCAGGACTAGCGGAAACAATGAGCAGTTCTTC.

This rearrangement joins TRBV30 to TRBJ1-3; D perhaps matches TRBD1 (6 bases). Germline V gives CDR1 GTSNPN, CDR2 SVGIG (reference sequence). The V gene lost 8 bases and the J gene lost 0 bases, with 14 bases spanning the gap. This CDR3 has 14 amino acids. The CDR3 sequence: CAGMGALSGNTIYF. CDR3 in DNA: TGTGCCGGAATGGGGGCCCTCTCTGGAAACACCATATATTTT.

The chain combines TRBV18 with TRBJ2-1; 10 nucleotides align to TRBD1. Germline-derived CDR1 and CDR2 are KGHSH and LQKENI. This CDR3 has 14 residues. V shed 3 bases and J 8 bases; nucleotides not matched to a gene: 4. The CDR3 DNA sequence: TGTGCCAGCTCACCGGGGACAGGGGCCCATGAGCAGTTCTTC. This codes for CASSPGTGAHEQFF. Using reference TRBV18 and TRBJ2-1 for the parts outside the CDR3, the full variable domain is NAGVMQNPRHLVRRRGQEARLRCSPMKGHSHVYWYRQLPEEGLKFMVYLQKENIIDESGMPKERFSAEFPKEGPSILRIQQVVRGDSAAYFCASSPGTGAHEQFFGPGTRLTVL.

V gene TRBV2 combines with J gene TRBJ1-2, with 7 bases that match TRBD1. Looked up from germline, CDR1 is SNHLY and CDR2 is FYNNEI. CDR3 length: 14 residues. J lost 4 bases, V lost 6 bases, and 8 bases had no gene match. The CDR3 region has the DNA TGTGCCAGCAGAGTCCAGGGGGTGGGCTATGGCTACACCTTC. Amino acid sequence: CASRVQGVGYGYTF.

The chain couples TRBV11-1 to TRBJ1-2, with 7 bases lining up with TRBD1. The CDR3 runs 12 residues. Germline V CDR1 and CDR2: SGHAT, FQDESV (reference sequence). V was pared by 5 bases and J by 6 bases, with 3 bases of the junction left unmatched. CDR3 in amino acids: CASSPTGNGYTF. CDR3 nucleotide sequence: TGTGCCAGCAGCCCGACAGGGAATGGCTACACCTTC.

In this sample, this clone turned up a few times. This chain connects TRBV19 to TRBJ1-5, with 8 positions matching TRBD1. CDR1 LNHDA and CDR2 SQIVND come from the germline V gene (reference sequence). CDR3 length: 15 amino acids. J gave up 2 bases and V 4 bases, and 4 bases lay outside the gene matches. Written as DNA, the CDR3 is TGTGCCAGTAGTAGGGGGACAGGACGCAATCAGCCCCAGCATTTT. Protein: CASSRGTGRNQPQHF.